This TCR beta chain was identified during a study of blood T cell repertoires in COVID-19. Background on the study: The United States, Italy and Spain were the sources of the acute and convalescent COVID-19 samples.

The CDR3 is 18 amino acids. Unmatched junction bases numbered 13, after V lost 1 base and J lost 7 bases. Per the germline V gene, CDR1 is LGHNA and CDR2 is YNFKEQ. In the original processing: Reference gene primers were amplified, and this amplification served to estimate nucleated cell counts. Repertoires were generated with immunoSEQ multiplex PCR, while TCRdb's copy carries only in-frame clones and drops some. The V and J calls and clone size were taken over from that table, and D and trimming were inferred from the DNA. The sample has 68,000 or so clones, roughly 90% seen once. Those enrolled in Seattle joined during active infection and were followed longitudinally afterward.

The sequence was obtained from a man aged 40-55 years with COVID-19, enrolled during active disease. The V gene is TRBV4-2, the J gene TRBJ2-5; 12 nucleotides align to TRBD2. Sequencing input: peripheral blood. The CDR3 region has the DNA TGTGCCAGCAGCCAAGGGCTTACCGCTAGCGGGGGGGCCGGGACCCAGTACTTC. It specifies CASSQGLTASGGAGTQYF.